This T cell receptor beta chain was sequenced for a study of beta chain features in type 1 diabetes. Study results and limitations: Among all four CD4+ subsets, Type 1 diabetes patients had TCRB CDR3s that were moderately but significantly shorter. A potential influence of HLA type upon TCRB rearrangement remained unresolved herein. Overrepresentation of cells with high TCR expression could result from cDNA sequencing.

This clone was picked up a small number of times. The antigen remains undetermined. Researchers reported sorting CD4+ naive, central memory, regulatory and stem cell-like memory cells via CD45RO/CCR7/CD25/CD127/CD95/CD27. V was pared by 4 bases and J by 0 bases, with 4 bases of the junction left unmatched. CDR1 is MNHEY and CDR2 is SVGAGI in the germline V gene. The CDR3 spans 15 residues. Expressed TCRB transcripts were sequenced because the isolated RNA had all been reverse transcribed beforehand. Data came from immunoSEQ multiplex PCR; TCRdb stores just in-frame clones and leaves some out. Of around 280,000 clones in the sample, 7.5% to 9.5% are singletons; the top ten hold roughly 1%.

The clonotype originates from a woman aged 18 to 35 in good health. The chain uses TRBV6-5 and TRBJ1-1; 8 bases align to TRBD1. Sequencing input: central memory CD4+ T cells from blood. The CDR3 loop is CASSSAGGLNTEAFF. The CDR3 nucleotides read TGTGCCAGCAGTTCCGCAGGGGGCCTGAACACTGAAGCTTTCTTT.